One sample yielded the 19 T cell receptor beta chains listed below, sequenced in a study of glioma-infiltrating T cells after dendritic cell vaccination. Sequenced by immunoSEQ multiplex PCR; TCRdb stores in-frame clones only, minus some. Among 25,000 to 35,000 clones listed, 90% to 95% were seen once. Sample: blood, taken before dendritic cell vaccination. The receptor set was obtained from a human donor with glioblastoma.

This clone was seen just once. The rearrangement uses TRBV29-1 and TRBJ1-2, with 11 bases that match TRBD1. Per germline, CDR1 SQVTM and CDR2 ANQGSEA. J lost 4 bases, V lost 3 bases, and 4 bases had no gene match. The CDR3 length is 14 residues. CDR3 DNA: TGCAGCGTTGACGCCGGGACAGGGGGCTATGGCTACACCTTC. It is translated as CSVDAGTGGYGYTF.

This clone showed up just once. This chain links TRBV19 with TRBJ1-5, with a tentative D call TRBD1 (6 bases). The V end lost 5 bases, the J end lost 4 bases, and 15 bases lay between the germline ends. This CDR3 has 15 amino acids. Germline V CDR1 and CDR2: LNHDA, SQIVND (reference sequence). CDR3 nucleotide sequence: TGTGCCAGTAGTTTTTACAGGGAGGGTAATCAGCCCCAGCATTTT. Translation: CASSFYREGNQPQHF. Combining the CDR3 with reference TRBV19 and TRBJ1-5 gives the whole variable domain DGGITQSPKYLFRKEGQNVTLSCEQNLNHDAMYWYRQDPGQGLRLIYYSQIVNDFQKGDIAEGYSVSREKKESFPLTVTSAQKNPTAFYLCASSFYREGNQPQHFGDGTRLSIL.

This clone was found once. V and J are TRBV10-1 and TRBJ2-5; the D gene is possibly TRBD2 (6 bases). Trimming stripped 3 bases from V and 2 bases from J, with 19 bases between. Germline CDR1 is WNHNN and CDR2 is SYGVQD (reference sequence). This CDR3 is built from 17 residues. The CDR3 coding sequence is TGCGCCAGCAGTGAAAGCGTGGCGGGGCGCAAACAAGAGACCCAGTACTTC. This encodes CASSESVAGRKQETQYF.

The chain joins TRBV7-2 to TRBJ1-4; D unresolved. Trimming took 5 bases from V and 0 from J, leaving 10 bases between them. CDR1 is SGHTA, CDR2 FQGNSA, per germline. The CDR3 runs 15 residues. For the CDR3, the DNA is TGTGCCAGCAGCAGAAGCCAAGCAACTAATGAAAAACTGTTTTTT. Protein: CASSRSQATNEKLFF.

This rearrangement joins TRBV19 to TRBJ1-1, with D possibly matching TRBD1 (6 bases). This CDR3 comprises 16 residues. The germline V gene encodes CDR1 LNHDA and CDR2 SQIVND (reference sequence). V was shortened by 5 bases and J by 0 bases, with 16 bases between the two germline ends. The CDR3 loop is CASSPGGPFMNTEAFF. CDR3 nucleotides: TGTGCCAGTAGTCCGGGGGGGCCCTTCATGAACACTGAAGCTTTCTTT.

The rearrangement uses TRBV5-1 and TRBJ2-7; D is perhaps TRBD2 (5 bases). The CDR3 sequence is 15 residues long. Trimming pared 3 bases from V and 1 base from J, leaving 14 bases between. Looked up from germline, CDR1 is SGHRS and CDR2 is YFSETQ. In DNA, the CDR3 is TGCGCCAGCAGCTCTAGTCTCGGGGTATCCTACGAGCAGTACTTC. Amino acids: CASSSSLGVSYEQYF.

V usage is TRBV28 and J usage is TRBJ1-1; D may be TRBD1 (6 bases). Per the germline V gene, CDR1 is MDHEN and CDR2 is SYDVKM. Between the trimmed V and J ends, which lost 5 bases and 4 bases, there was a span of 20 bases. The CDR3 runs 16 residues. CDR3 DNA sequence: TGTGCCAGCAGTCAAGGGGGGGCTGGGTTCTTCACTGAAGCTTTCTTT. Amino acids: CASSQGGAGFFTEAFF.

The table lists this clone with a count of one. The V and J genes are TRBV2 and TRBJ2-5; no firm D call. This CDR3 is built from 13 residues. V dropped 0 bases and J dropped 5 bases, with 7 bases sitting between them. CDR1 SNHLY and CDR2 FYNNEI come from the germline V gene. The CDR3 here is CASSEAARETQYF. The CDR3 region has the DNA TGTGCCAGCAGTGAAGCCGCCCGGGAGACCCAGTACTTC.

This clone appeared a single time. The chain couples TRBV12-5 to TRBJ1-3; tentatively, D is TRBD1 (6 bases). V dropped 5 bases and J dropped 2 bases, with 10 bases sitting between them. The CDR3 contains 14 residues. Per germline, CDR1 LGHNT and CDR2 FRNRAP. DNA for the CDR3: TGTGCTAGTGGTACAGGGAGTGCTGGAAACACCATATATTTT. Amino acid sequence: CASGTGSAGNTIYF.

The rearrangement joins TRBV2 to TRBJ1-2, with TRBD1 matching 7 bases. The CDR3 contains 13 residues. In germline, CDR1 is SNHLY, CDR2 FYNNEI. V lost 7 bases to trimming and J lost 8 bases; unmatched junction nucleotides: 10. The CDR3 loop is CASTRDSFYGYTF. In nucleotides, the CDR3 is TGTGCCAGCACCCGGGACAGCTTTTACGGCTACACCTTC.

The CDR3 reads CARKRGSTDTQYF. The CDR3 DNA reads TGTGCCAGAAAGCGGGGGAGCACAGATACGCAGTATTTT. The gene calls are TRBV2 and TRBJ2-3; 8 bases align to TRBD2. This CDR3 has 13 residues. CDR1 is SNHLY, CDR2 FYNNEI, per germline. V shed 9 bases and J 0 bases; nucleotides not matched to a gene: 2.

This clone has a handful of counts. The rearrangement joins TRBV7-9 to TRBJ2-2; 9 bases are a match to TRBD1. The CDR3 totals 15 residues. From germline, CDR1 is SEHNR and CDR2 FQNEAQ (reference sequence). The trim removed 0 bases at V and 5 bases at J, leaving 1 base unmatched. CDR3 protein: CASSLAGQGTGELFF. As DNA, the CDR3 is TGTGCCAGCAGCTTAGCGGGACAGGGAACCGGGGAGCTGTTTTTT.

The CDR3 loop is CASILNSPLHF. CDR3 nucleotide sequence: TGTGCCAGCATTCTAAATTCACCCCTCCACTTT. The J gene is TRBJ1-6, the V gene TRBV27; no reliable D call. CDR1 and CDR2 from the germline V gene are MNHEY and SMNVEV (reference sequence). The CDR3 spans 11 residues. Trimming pared 7 bases from V and 7 bases from J, leaving 5 bases between.

The CDR3 bases are TGTGCCAGCAGCTCTAAAGATCTGAGCTCCTACGAGCAGTACTTC. As protein: CASSSKDLSSYEQYF. The V call is TRBV6-5, the J call TRBJ2-7, with D unclear. The germline V gene encodes CDR1 MNHEY and CDR2 SVGAGI. The CDR3 loop spans 15 amino acids. Trimming took off 6 bases at V and 0 bases at J, with 15 bases between the two ends.

This rearrangement joins TRBV5-4 to TRBJ1-6; TRBD1 matches at 12 bases. The CDR3 is 15 amino acids. Trimming removed 3 bases from V and 12 bases from J; junction bases left unmatched: 7. CDR1 and CDR2 (germline): SGHNT, YYREEE (reference sequence). CDR3 sequence reads: CASSSTGTGGLPLHF. The CDR3 DNA follows: TGTGCCAGCAGCTCTACCGGGACAGGGGGCTTACCCCTCCACTTT.

This CDR3 is CASSLDSTYEQYF. CDR3 nucleotides: TGCGCCAGCAGCCTCGACAGTACCTACGAGCAGTACTTC. The chain employs TRBV5-1 and TRBJ2-7; weak D call: TRBD1 (5 bases). The germline CDR1 and CDR2 sequences are SGHRS and YFSETQ. The CDR3 covers 13 residues. Trimming cost V 4 bases and J 2 bases, with 10 bases left between them.

This clone was counted a single time. V is TRBV27 and J is TRBJ2-2; 11 bases map to TRBD2. With 2 bases clipped from V and 8 bases from J, the junction kept 13 bases outside the gene matches. This CDR3 is 18 amino acids long. CDR1 is MNHEY, CDR2 SMNVEV, per germline (reference sequence). Written as DNA, the CDR3 is TGTGCCAGCAGTTTAATCCCCCCTCCTAGCGGGGGGATGGGGGAGCTGTTTTTT. This sequence encodes CASSLIPPPSGGMGELFF.

Written as DNA, the CDR3 is TGTGCCAGCAGCTTAAAAGGAGGACAGGGGCGAGGAGATACGCAGTATTTT. Amino acids: CASSLKGGQGRGDTQYF. The chain has TRBV7-9 and TRBJ2-3, with 9 bases fitting TRBD1. Germline V gives CDR1 SEHNR, CDR2 FQNEAQ (reference sequence). J was trimmed by 5 bases and V by 2 bases; bases with no gene match: 11. The CDR3 runs 17 residues.

The count of this clone is one. The gene calls are TRBV29-1 and TRBJ1-1; possibly TRBD1 for D (6 bases). The length of the CDR3 is 15 residues. From germline, CDR1 is SQVTM and CDR2 ANQGSEA. With 7 bases removed from V and 4 bases from J, the gap between germline ends came to 22 bases. CDR3 nucleotides: TGCAGCGCACTACCGGGACAAGGTGGTGGCACTGAAGCTTTCTTT. It is translated as CSALPGQGGGTEAFF. Complete variable domain (other parts from reference TRBV29-1 and TRBJ1-1): SAVISQKPSRDICQRGTSLTIQCQVDSQVTMMFWYRQQPGQSLTLIATANQGSEATYESGFVIDKFPISRPNLTFSTLTVSNMSPEDSSIYLCSALPGQGGGTEAFFGQGTRLTVV.